This is a list of T cell receptor beta chains from one sample in a study of CD8+ T cells in alopecia areata. TCRdb keeps only in-frame clones here, not all; method: immunoSEQ multiplex PCR. Of over 150,000 clones listed, 50% to 65% are singletons. The sequenced sample was CD8+ T cells sorted from blood, obtained at week 24, from a patient treated with tofacitinib. All receptors come from a human donor with alopecia areata. The CDR3 runs from the conserved cysteine through the conserved F or W. The order of the fields is CDR3 protein, CDR3 DNA, clone size, V gene, D gene, J gene. A D gene is named only where the DNA matches it firmly. A clone size is listed for some rows: how often the clone was seen (once, few, many), or a class if it is expanded.

CDR3 protein: CASSGQGGQPQHF
CDR3 DNA: TGTGCCAGCAGTGGACAGGGAGGTCAGCCCCAGCATTTT
clone size: few
V gene: TRBV2
D gene: TRBD1
J gene: TRBJ1-5

CDR3 protein: CSATGQGTEAFF
CDR3 DNA: TGCAGCGCCACCGGGCAGGGCACTGAAGCTTTCTTT
clone size: NA
V gene: TRBV29-1
D gene: NA
J gene: TRBJ1-1

CDR3 protein: CASSAQGALGYTF
CDR3 DNA: TGTGCCAGCAGTGCACAGGGGGCGCTTGGCTACACCTTC
clone size: NA
V gene: TRBV25-1
D gene: TRBD1
J gene: TRBJ1-2

CDR3 protein: CASSLDPRETQYF
CDR3 DNA: TGTGCCAGCAGCTTAGACCCGAGAGAGACCCAGTACTTC
clone size: few
V gene: TRBV11-2
D gene: NA
J gene: TRBJ2-5

CDR3 protein: CSVLQGRNEQFF
CDR3 DNA: TGCAGCGTCTTACAGGGGAGGAATGAGCAGTTCTTC
clone size: NA
V gene: TRBV29-1
D gene: NA
J gene: TRBJ2-1

CDR3 protein: CASSFGTTYEQYF
CDR3 DNA: TGTGCCAGCAGCTTCGGGACAACCTACGAGCAGTACTTC
clone size: NA
V gene: TRBV7-9
D gene: NA
J gene: TRBJ2-7

CDR3 protein: CSVEDPQTTSINYGYTF
CDR3 DNA: TGCAGCGTTGAAGATCCGCAGACGACAAGTATTAACTATGGCTACACCTTC
clone size: few
V gene: TRBV29-1
D gene: NA
J gene: TRBJ1-2

CDR3 protein: CASSQDYAGNTEAFF
CDR3 DNA: TGTGCCAGCAGCCAAGATTACGCGGGGAACACTGAAGCTTTCTTT
clone size: NA
V gene: TRBV4-2
D gene: NA
J gene: TRBJ1-1

CDR3 protein: CASSPRDGFYEQYF
CDR3 DNA: TGTGCCAGCAGCCCCCGGGACGGATTCTACGAGCAGTACTTC
clone size: NA
V gene: TRBV9
D gene: NA
J gene: TRBJ2-7

CDR3 protein: CSVTGTWNTEAFF
CDR3 DNA: TGCAGCGTTACCGGGACATGGAACACTGAAGCTTTCTTT
clone size: few
V gene: TRBV29-1
D gene: NA
J gene: TRBJ1-1

CDR3 protein: CAWSVQVNTEAFF
CDR3 DNA: TGTGCCTGGAGTGTACAAGTTAACACTGAAGCTTTCTTT
clone size: NA
V gene: TRBV30
D gene: NA
J gene: TRBJ1-1

CDR3 protein: CASSGGGRDTQYF
CDR3 DNA: TGTGCCAGCAGTGGGGGGGGGCGGGATACGCAGTATTTT
clone size: NA
V gene: TRBV27
D gene: NA
J gene: TRBJ2-3

CDR3 protein: CAWRTGTGGLDTF
CDR3 DNA: TGTGCCTGGAGAACCGGGACAGGGGGCTTGGACACCTTC
clone size: NA
V gene: TRBV30
D gene: TRBD1
J gene: TRBJ1-2

CDR3 protein: CASSESMAVNQPQHF
CDR3 DNA: TGTGCCAGCAGTGAAAGTATGGCAGTCAATCAGCCCCAGCATTTT
clone size: NA
V gene: TRBV2
D gene: NA
J gene: TRBJ1-5

CDR3 protein: CAWSVGTEAFF
CDR3 DNA: TGTGCCTGGAGTGTGGGCACTGAAGCTTTCTTT
clone size: NA
V gene: TRBV30
D gene: NA
J gene: TRBJ1-1

CDR3 protein: CATNPDRAGANVLTF
CDR3 DNA: TGTGCCACCAACCCAGACAGGGCTGGGGCCAACGTCCTGACTTTC
clone size: NA
V gene: TRBV15
D gene: TRBD1
J gene: TRBJ2-6

CDR3 protein: CASSYSEGSGYTF
CDR3 DNA: TGTGCCAGCAGTTACTCGGAGGGTTCGGGCTACACCTTC
clone size: few
V gene: TRBV6-5
D gene: NA
J gene: TRBJ1-2

CDR3 protein: CSVEQGRNQPQHF
CDR3 DNA: TGCAGCGTTGAACAGGGGCGCAATCAGCCCCAGCATTTT
clone size: NA
V gene: TRBV29-1
D gene: NA
J gene: TRBJ1-5

CDR3 protein: CASRPEREVGEQYF
CDR3 DNA: TGTGCCAGCAGGCCCGAACGAGAAGTGGGCGAGCAGTACTTC
clone size: NA
V gene: TRBV7-9
D gene: NA
J gene: TRBJ2-7

CDR3 protein: CATSRGGTGIADTQYF
CDR3 DNA: TGTGCCACCAGCAGAGGAGGGACAGGGATTGCAGATACGCAGTATTTT
clone size: NA
V gene: TRBV15
D gene: TRBD1
J gene: TRBJ2-3

CDR3 protein: CASSDGGEQYF
CDR3 DNA: TGTGCCAGCAGCGACGGAGGCGAGCAGTACTTC
clone size: NA
V gene: TRBV9
D gene: NA
J gene: TRBJ2-7

CDR3 protein: CASTNSQGDEQYF
CDR3 DNA: TGTGCCAGCACCAATTCTCAGGGGGACGAGCAGTACTTC
clone size: NA
V gene: TRBV7-9
D gene: TRBD1
J gene: TRBJ2-7

CDR3 protein: CASSEPGQTKNIQYF
CDR3 DNA: TGTGCCAGCAGTGAACCGGGACAAACTAAAAACATTCAGTACTTC
clone size: NA
V gene: TRBV25-1
D gene: NA
J gene: TRBJ2-4

CDR3 protein: CASSLGTSGGAETQYF
CDR3 DNA: TGTGCCAGCAGCTTAGGGACTAGCGGGGGGGCGGAGACCCAGTACTTC
clone size: NA
V gene: TRBV11-2
D gene: TRBD2
J gene: TRBJ2-5

CDR3 protein: CASSLTRETQYF
CDR3 DNA: TGTGCCAGCAGCTTAACCCGAGAGACCCAGTACTTC
clone size: NA
V gene: TRBV7-2
D gene: NA
J gene: TRBJ2-5

CDR3 protein: CASSTMDRTTEAFF
CDR3 DNA: TGTGCCAGTAGTACTATGGACAGGACTACTGAAGCTTTCTTT
clone size: few
V gene: TRBV19
D gene: TRBD1
J gene: TRBJ1-1

CDR3 protein: CSSSGTGDGGYTF
CDR3 DNA: TGCAGCTCCTCGGGGACAGGGGATGGTGGCTACACCTTC
clone size: NA
V gene: TRBV29-1
D gene: TRBD1
J gene: TRBJ1-2

CDR3 protein: CAWSDGRNQPQHF
CDR3 DNA: TGTGCCTGGAGTGATGGGAGAAATCAGCCCCAGCATTTT
clone size: few
V gene: TRBV30
D gene: NA
J gene: TRBJ1-5

CDR3 protein: CASSEAAGGYNEQFF
CDR3 DNA: TGTGCCAGCAGTGAAGCAGCGGGGGGGTACAATGAGCAGTTCTTC
clone size: few
V gene: TRBV6-1
D gene: TRBD2
J gene: TRBJ2-1

CDR3 protein: CASSYGTGTYGYTF
CDR3 DNA: TGTGCCAGCAGCTACGGGACAGGGACTTATGGCTACACCTTC
clone size: few
V gene: TRBV5-6
D gene: TRBD1
J gene: TRBJ1-2

CDR3 protein: CSVEGTGEYGYGYTF
CDR3 DNA: TGCAGCGTTGAAGGTACGGGGGAGTACGGATATGGCTACACCTTC
clone size: NA
V gene: TRBV29-1
D gene: NA
J gene: TRBJ1-2

CDR3 protein: CASSFSGTGELFF
CDR3 DNA: TGTGCCAGCAGCTTTTCCGGGACCGGGGAGCTGTTTTTT
clone size: NA
V gene: TRBV7-9
D gene: NA
J gene: TRBJ2-2

CDR3 protein: CASYFRFGGRNSYEQYF
CDR3 DNA: TGCGCCAGCTACTTTAGATTTGGGGGGCGGAACTCCTACGAGCAGTACTTC
clone size: NA
V gene: TRBV23-1
D gene: NA
J gene: TRBJ2-7

CDR3 protein: CASKQGNQPQHF
CDR3 DNA: TGTGCCAGCAAGCAGGGGAATCAGCCCCAGCATTTT
clone size: NA
V gene: TRBV2
D gene: NA
J gene: TRBJ1-5

CDR3 protein: CASSHRDSPLHF
CDR3 DNA: TGTGCCAGCAGTCATAGGGACTCACCCCTCCACTTT
clone size: NA
V gene: TRBV6-6
D gene: NA
J gene: TRBJ1-6

CDR3 protein: CASSPGQSLNTEAFF
CDR3 DNA: TGCGCCAGCAGCCCCGGACAGTCTCTGAACACTGAAGCTTTCTTT
clone size: many
V gene: TRBV4-3
D gene: NA
J gene: TRBJ1-1

CDR3 protein: CASSQRGAGSSYEQYF
CDR3 DNA: TGCGCCAGCAGCCAGAGGGGGGCAGGGAGCTCCTACGAGCAGTACTTC
clone size: NA
V gene: TRBV4-1
D gene: NA
J gene: TRBJ2-7

CDR3 protein: CASRSTENTGELFF
CDR3 DNA: TGTGCCAGCAGATCTACAGAGAACACCGGGGAGCTGTTTTTT
clone size: NA
V gene: TRBV13
D gene: NA
J gene: TRBJ2-2

CDR3 protein: CAWSPQGVEQYF
CDR3 DNA: TGTGCCTGGAGTCCCCAGGGAGTAGAGCAGTACTTC
clone size: NA
V gene: TRBV30
D gene: NA
J gene: TRBJ2-7

CDR3 protein: CASSSEGGFMETQYF
CDR3 DNA: TGCGCCAGCAGCTCCGAAGGGGGGTTTATGGAGACCCAGTACTTC
clone size: NA
V gene: TRBV5-1
D gene: NA
J gene: TRBJ2-5

CDR3 protein: CASSLRQGHLYGYTF
CDR3 DNA: TGTGCCAGCAGTTTACGCCAGGGACACCTCTATGGCTACACCTTC
clone size: NA
V gene: TRBV27
D gene: NA
J gene: TRBJ1-2

CDR3 protein: CASSQVIDRQRETQYF
CDR3 DNA: TGCGCCAGCAGCCAAGTCATTGATCGACAGAGGGAGACCCAGTACTTC
clone size: few
V gene: TRBV4-3
D gene: NA
J gene: TRBJ2-5

CDR3 protein: CASAPGGRTGELFF
CDR3 DNA: TGTGCCAGCGCACCAGGGGGCCGTACCGGGGAGCTGTTTTTT
clone size: once
V gene: TRBV25-1
D gene: TRBD1
J gene: TRBJ2-2

CDR3 protein: CASSLTRGRHGYTF
CDR3 DNA: TGTGCCAGCAGTTTAACCCGGGGGCGGCATGGCTACACCTTC
clone size: NA
V gene: TRBV27
D gene: NA
J gene: TRBJ1-2

CDR3 protein: CASSQDRQGNSPLHF
CDR3 DNA: TGCGCCAGCAGCCAAGATAGACAGGGGAATTCACCCCTCCACTTT
clone size: NA
V gene: TRBV4-3
D gene: TRBD1
J gene: TRBJ1-6

CDR3 protein: CSVEKGADEQFF
CDR3 DNA: TGCAGCGTTGAAAAGGGTGCGGATGAGCAGTTCTTC
clone size: few
V gene: TRBV29-1
D gene: NA
J gene: TRBJ2-1

CDR3 protein: CAWTNLNYGELFF
CDR3 DNA: TGTGCCTGGACTAACCTAAACTACGGGGAGCTGTTTTTT
clone size: NA
V gene: TRBV30
D gene: NA
J gene: TRBJ2-2

CDR3 protein: CASSSETSNYGYTF
CDR3 DNA: TGTGCCAGCAGTTCTGAGACTTCTAACTATGGCTACACCTTC
clone size: NA
V gene: TRBV27
D gene: NA
J gene: TRBJ1-2

CDR3 protein: CASSSSQNPTGEEQYF
CDR3 DNA: TGTGCCAGCAGCTCCTCACAGAATCCAACAGGGGAAGAGCAGTACTTC
clone size: NA
V gene: TRBV7-9
D gene: TRBD1
J gene: TRBJ2-7

CDR3 protein: CASSLAQGGSYGYTF
CDR3 DNA: TGTGCCAGCAGCTTAGCGCAGGGGGGGAGCTATGGCTACACCTTC
clone size: NA
V gene: TRBV7-8
D gene: TRBD1
J gene: TRBJ1-2

CDR3 protein: CASSPNYEQYF
CDR3 DNA: TGTGCCAGCAGCCCCAACTACGAGCAGTACTTC
clone size: few
V gene: TRBV28
D gene: NA
J gene: TRBJ2-7

CDR3 protein: CASSDPGDGSPLHF
CDR3 DNA: TGTGCCAGCAGTGATCCAGGGGATGGTTCACCCCTCCACTTT
clone size: NA
V gene: TRBV2
D gene: NA
J gene: TRBJ1-6

CDR3 protein: CASSTKLNDRPETQYF
CDR3 DNA: TGTGCCAGCAGCACAAAGCTAAATGACAGGCCAGAGACCCAGTACTTC
clone size: NA
V gene: TRBV11-1
D gene: NA
J gene: TRBJ2-5

CDR3 protein: CASSLDRGPNNEQFF
CDR3 DNA: TGCGCCAGCAGTCTGGACAGGGGGCCTAACAATGAGCAGTTCTTC
clone size: once
V gene: TRBV4-3
D gene: TRBD1
J gene: TRBJ2-1

CDR3 protein: CSTESRGTAFF
CDR3 DNA: TGCAGCACAGAGTCTCGGGGGACGGCTTTCTTT
clone size: few
V gene: TRBV29-1
D gene: NA
J gene: TRBJ1-1

CDR3 protein: CASSMGGNPQHF
CDR3 DNA: TGTGCCAGCAGCATGGGGGGTAATCCCCAGCATTTT
clone size: NA
V gene: TRBV5-6
D gene: NA
J gene: TRBJ1-5

CDR3 protein: CASSLDSEETQYF
CDR3 DNA: TGCGCCAGCAGCTTGGACTCAGAAGAGACCCAGTACTTC
clone size: NA
V gene: TRBV5-1
D gene: NA
J gene: TRBJ2-5

CDR3 protein: CSVGSNTEAFF
CDR3 DNA: TGCAGCGTAGGGAGTAACACTGAAGCTTTCTTT
clone size: NA
V gene: TRBV29-1
D gene: NA
J gene: TRBJ1-1

CDR3 protein: CASSLTTSGAREQYF
CDR3 DNA: TGTGCCAGCAGCTTGACGACTAGCGGTGCCAGGGAGCAGTACTTC
clone size: few
V gene: TRBV5-5
D gene: TRBD2
J gene: TRBJ2-7